The rows below give T cell receptor beta chains drawn from one sample of a study of beta chain features in type 1 diabetes. The method was immunoSEQ multiplex PCR; TCRdb's version includes in-frame clones alone and lacks a portion of them. The data contain 390,000 or so clones, 14% of them singletons. The sequenced sample was naive CD4+ T cells from blood. These receptors originate from a man aged 30 to 39 in good health. CDR3s include the opening cysteine and the closing phenylalanine or tryptophan. A D gene is named only where the DNA matches it firmly. A clone size is listed for some rows: how often the clone was seen (once, few, many), or a class if it is expanded.

j_call	d_call	clone_size	v_call	cdr3_aa	cdr3_nt
TRBJ2-1	NA	NA	TRBV7-9	CASSLTNEQFF	TGTGCCAGCAGCTTAACGAATGAGCAGTTCTTC
TRBJ2-5	NA	NA	TRBV11-3	CASSPSETQYF	TGTGCCAGCAGCCCTTCCGAGACCCAGTACTTC
TRBJ2-5	NA	NA	TRBV29-1	CSVSNGISRQETQYF	TGCAGCGTCTCCAACGGAATATCCAGGCAAGAGACCCAGTACTTC
TRBJ2-1	TRBD1	NA	TRBV7-4	CASSAPTGVTSSYNEQFF	TGTGCCAGCAGCGCACCGACAGGGGTGACAAGCTCCTACAATGAGCAGTTCTTC
TRBJ2-1	NA	NA	TRBV6-5	CASRVLPSSYNEQFF	TGTGCCAGCAGGGTGTTACCTAGCTCCTACAATGAGCAGTTCTTC
TRBJ2-7	NA	NA	TRBV6-5	CASRTGDHEQYF	TGTGCCAGCAGAACTGGGGACCACGAGCAGTACTTC
TRBJ2-1	NA	few	TRBV5-4	CASNPFRESSYNEQFF	TGTGCCAGCAACCCGTTTAGGGAGAGCTCCTACAATGAGCAGTTCTTC
TRBJ2-7	NA	few	TRBV19	CASSIGLDGPYEQYF	TGTGCCAGTAGTATAGGACTGGACGGACCCTACGAGCAGTACTTC
TRBJ2-5	TRBD2	few	TRBV5-6	CASSLTSGQETQYF	TGTGCCAGCAGCTTGACTAGCGGACAAGAGACCCAGTACTTC
TRBJ1-2	TRBD1	few	TRBV29-1	CSVEEGTAYGYTF	TGCAGCGTTGAAGAGGGGACAGCCTATGGCTACACCTTC
TRBJ2-5	NA	few	TRBV12-5	CASGLLAVETQYF	TGTGCTAGTGGTTTGTTAGCGGTAGAGACCCAGTACTTC
TRBJ2-3	TRBD2	few	TRBV9	CASSATSGREDTQYF	TGTGCCAGCAGCGCGACTAGCGGGAGGGAAGATACGCAGTATTTT
TRBJ1-1	NA	NA	TRBV5-1	CASSLGDKTTEAFF	TGCGCCAGCAGCTTAGGGGACAAGACCACTGAAGCTTTCTTT
TRBJ1-2	NA	few	TRBV4-3	CASSQTQGYGYTF	TGCGCCAGCAGCCAAACTCAGGGATATGGCTACACCTTC
TRBJ2-5	NA	few	TRBV29-1	CSVAGAGETQYF	TGCAGCGTTGCGGGGGCCGGGGAGACCCAGTACTTC
TRBJ1-2	NA	NA	TRBV9	CASSVQPEKRYGYTF	TGTGCCAGCAGCGTACAACCAGAAAAGCGCTATGGCTACACCTTC
TRBJ1-1	NA	few	TRBV23-1	CASSQSRAGDTEAFF	TGCGCCAGCAGTCAATCCAGGGCCGGGGACACTGAAGCTTTCTTT
TRBJ2-3	NA	NA	TRBV21-1	CASSKGRRLAGDTQYF	TGTGCCAGCAGCAAAGGGCGCCGGCTAGCGGGTGATACGCAGTATTTT
TRBJ2-5	TRBD2	few	TRBV15	CATSRDWSGGETQYF	TGTGCCACCAGCAGAGATTGGAGCGGGGGTGAGACCCAGTACTTC
TRBJ2-3	TRBD2	NA	TRBV27	CASSPGTSGISTDTQYF	TGTGCCAGCAGTCCCGGGACTAGCGGGATCAGCACAGATACGCAGTATTTT
TRBJ2-2	NA	few	TRBV7-2	CASSSQGMNTGELFF	TGTGCCAGCAGCTCTCAGGGAATGAACACCGGGGAGCTGTTTTTT
TRBJ1-2	NA	NA	TRBV5-4	CASSLVVSGNYGYTF	TGTGCCAGCAGCTTGGTGGTCAGCGGAAACTATGGCTACACCTTC
TRBJ2-1	TRBD2	few	TRBV14	CASSPAPGLAFRFSSYNEQFF	TGTGCCAGCAGCCCAGCACCGGGACTAGCCTTCAGATTTAGCTCCTACAATGAGCAGTTCTTC
TRBJ2-3	TRBD2	NA	TRBV4-1	CASSQEGLAVSTDTQYF	TGCGCCAGCAGCCAAGAAGGACTAGCTGTTTCCACAGATACGCAGTATTTT
TRBJ2-5	TRBD1	NA	TRBV14	CASSPGQVKETQYF	TGTGCCAGCAGTCCGGGACAGGTGAAAGAGACCCAGTACTTC
TRBJ2-3	NA	few	TRBV5-1	CASSLVGISDTQYF	TGCGCCAGCAGCTTGGTGGGAATATCAGATACGCAGTATTTT
TRBJ2-1	TRBD2	NA	TRBV19	CASSPPSGSSGEQFF	TGTGCCAGTAGTCCCCCTAGCGGGAGTTCTGGTGAGCAGTTCTTC
TRBJ1-5	NA	NA	TRBV4-3	CASSQERGGPQHF	TGCGCCAGCAGCCAAGAAAGGGGAGGGCCCCAGCATTTT
TRBJ2-5	NA	NA	TRBV5-6	CASSRAAAEEETQYF	TGTGCCAGCAGCCGAGCGGCCGCGGAAGAAGAGACCCAGTACTTC
TRBJ2-3	NA	few	TRBV4-3	CASSQGLRQRTDTQYF	TGCGCCAGCAGCCAAGGGCTACGACAGCGCACAGATACGCAGTATTTT
TRBJ2-1	NA	few	TRBV11-2	CASSNGHPKYNEQFF	TGTGCCAGCAGCAACGGACATCCGAAATACAATGAGCAGTTCTTC
TRBJ1-5	NA	NA	TRBV4-1	CASSHGVGPQHF	TGCGCCAGCAGCCATGGGGTTGGGCCCCAGCATTTT
TRBJ2-7	NA	NA	TRBV7-8	CASSLRGQSYEQYF	TGTGCCAGCAGCTTACGGGGCCAGTCCTACGAGCAGTACTTC
TRBJ2-1	TRBD2	NA	TRBV9	CASSVTGQGAGRGPEQFF	TGTGCCAGCAGCGTAACGGGCCAGGGAGCCGGGAGGGGCCCTGAGCAGTTCTTC
TRBJ2-7	NA	NA	TRBV7-9	CASSLVSYEQYF	TGTGCCAGCAGCTTAGTCTCCTACGAGCAGTACTTC
TRBJ2-3	TRBD2	few	TRBV10-3	CAIRRLAGGTDTQYF	TGTGCCATCAGACGCCTAGCGGGAGGCACAGATACGCAGTATTTT
TRBJ2-3	NA	NA	TRBV7-2	CASSLERGGGTQYF	TGTGCCAGCAGCTTAGAGCGCGGCGGCGGGACGCAGTATTTT
TRBJ2-3	NA	few	TRBV19	CASIGGVADTQYF	TGTGCCAGTATCGGAGGCGTTGCAGATACGCAGTATTTT
TRBJ2-3	NA	NA	TRBV5-1	CASGDSLGPDTQYF	TGCGCCAGCGGGGACTCCCTCGGGCCAGATACGCAGTATTTT
TRBJ2-1	NA	once	TRBV5-1	CASSTPSNEQFF	TGCGCCAGCAGCACTCCTAGCAATGAGCAGTTCTTC
TRBJ1-1	NA	few	TRBV28	CASSPTLQTEAFF	TGTGCCAGCAGTCCTACGCTTCAGACTGAAGCTTTCTTT